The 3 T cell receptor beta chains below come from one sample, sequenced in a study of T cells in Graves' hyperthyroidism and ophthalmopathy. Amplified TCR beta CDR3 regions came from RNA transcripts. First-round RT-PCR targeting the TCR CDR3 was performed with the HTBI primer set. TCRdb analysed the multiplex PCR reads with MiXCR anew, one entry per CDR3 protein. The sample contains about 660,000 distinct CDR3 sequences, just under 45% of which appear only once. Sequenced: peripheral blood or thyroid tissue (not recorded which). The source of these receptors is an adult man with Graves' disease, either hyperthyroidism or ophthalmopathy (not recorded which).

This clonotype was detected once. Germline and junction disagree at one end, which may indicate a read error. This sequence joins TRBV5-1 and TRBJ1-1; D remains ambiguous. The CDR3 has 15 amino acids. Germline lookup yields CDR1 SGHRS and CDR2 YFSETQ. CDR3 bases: TGCGCCAGCAAGTATTCCCCCGGCCTGAACACTGGAGCTTTCTTT. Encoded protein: CASKYSPGLNTGAFF.

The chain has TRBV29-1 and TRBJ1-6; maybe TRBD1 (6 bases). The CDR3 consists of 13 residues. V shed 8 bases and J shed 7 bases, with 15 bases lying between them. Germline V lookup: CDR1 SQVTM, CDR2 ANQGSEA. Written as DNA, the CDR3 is TGCAGCTCATCACAGGGACGGAATTCACCCCTCCACTTT. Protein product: CSSSQGRNSPLHF.

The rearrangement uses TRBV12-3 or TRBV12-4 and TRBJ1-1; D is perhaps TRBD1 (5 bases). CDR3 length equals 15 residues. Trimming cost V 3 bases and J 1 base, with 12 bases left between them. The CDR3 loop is CASSLGWGGNTEAFF. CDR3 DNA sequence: TGTGCCAGCAGTTTGGGGTGGGGGGGGAACACTGAAGCTTTCTTT.